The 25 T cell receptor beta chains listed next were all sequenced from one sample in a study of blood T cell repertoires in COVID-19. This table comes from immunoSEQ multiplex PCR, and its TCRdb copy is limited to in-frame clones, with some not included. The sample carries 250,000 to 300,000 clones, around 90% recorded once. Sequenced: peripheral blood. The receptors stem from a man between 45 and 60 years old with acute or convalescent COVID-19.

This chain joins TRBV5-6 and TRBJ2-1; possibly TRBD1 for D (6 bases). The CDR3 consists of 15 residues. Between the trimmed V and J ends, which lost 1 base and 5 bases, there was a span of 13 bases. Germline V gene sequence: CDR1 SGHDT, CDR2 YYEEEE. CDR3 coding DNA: TGTGCCAGCAGCTTGCAGGGGCCGCTTAACAATGAGCAGTTCTTC. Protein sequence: CASSLQGPLNNEQFF. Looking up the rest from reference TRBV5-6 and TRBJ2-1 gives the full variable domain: DAGVTQSPTHLIKTRGQQVTLRCSPKSGHDTVSWYQQALGQGPQFIFQYYEEEERQRGNFPDRFSGHQFPNYSSELNVNALLLGDSALYLCASSLQGPLNNEQFFGPGTRLTVL.

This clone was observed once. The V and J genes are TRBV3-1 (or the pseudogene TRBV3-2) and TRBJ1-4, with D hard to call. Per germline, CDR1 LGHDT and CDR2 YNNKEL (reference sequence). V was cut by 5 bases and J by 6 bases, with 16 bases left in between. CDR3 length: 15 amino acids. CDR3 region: CASSLYSGGDEKLFF. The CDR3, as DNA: TGTGCCAGCAGCTTGTATTCGGGAGGTGATGAAAAACTGTTTTTT.

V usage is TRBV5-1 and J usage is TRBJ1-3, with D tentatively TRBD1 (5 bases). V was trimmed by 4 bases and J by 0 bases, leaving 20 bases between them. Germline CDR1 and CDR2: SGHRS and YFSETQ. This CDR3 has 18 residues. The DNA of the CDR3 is TGCGCCAGCAGCCCCGTGTCCAGGGCTCGGAGCTCTGGAAACACCATATATTTT. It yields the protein CASSPVSRARSSGNTIYF.

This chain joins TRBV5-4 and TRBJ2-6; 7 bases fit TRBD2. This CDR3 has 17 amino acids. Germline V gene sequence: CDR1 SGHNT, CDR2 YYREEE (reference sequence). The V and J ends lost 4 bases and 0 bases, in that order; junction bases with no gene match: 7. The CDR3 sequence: CASSPTGGDSGANVLTF. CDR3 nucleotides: TGTGCCAGCAGCCCTACGGGGGGAGACTCTGGGGCCAACGTCCTGACTTTC.

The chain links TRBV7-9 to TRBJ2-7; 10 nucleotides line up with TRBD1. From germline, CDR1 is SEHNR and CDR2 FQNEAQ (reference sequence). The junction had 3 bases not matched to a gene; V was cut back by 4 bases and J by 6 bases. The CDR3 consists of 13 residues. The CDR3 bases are TGTGCCAGCAGCTCTTGGACAGGGGGCGAGCAGTACTTC. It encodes CASSSWTGGEQYF.

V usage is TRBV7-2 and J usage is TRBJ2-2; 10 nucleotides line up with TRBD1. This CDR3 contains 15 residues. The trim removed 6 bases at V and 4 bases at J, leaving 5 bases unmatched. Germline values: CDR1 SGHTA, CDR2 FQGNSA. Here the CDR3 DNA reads TGTGCCAGCAGTACCGGGACAGGGGCCACCGGGGAGCTGTTTTTT. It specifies CASSTGTGATGELFF.

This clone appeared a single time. As DNA, the CDR3 is TGTGCCAGCAGCCCCCTGAGCGGGGGGGCCGGGGAGCTGTTTTTT. It codes for CASSPLSGGAGELFF. The genes are TRBV7-3 and TRBJ2-2, with 10 bases lining up with TRBD2. CDR1 SGHTA and CDR2 FQGTGA come from the germline V gene. The length of the CDR3 is 15 residues. Trimming at V came to 5 bases and at J to 6 bases, leaving 6 bases not matched to a gene.

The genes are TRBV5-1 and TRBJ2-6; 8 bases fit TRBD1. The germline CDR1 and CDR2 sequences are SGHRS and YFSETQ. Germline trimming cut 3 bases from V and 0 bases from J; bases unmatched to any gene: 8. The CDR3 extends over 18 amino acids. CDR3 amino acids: CASSSARGPVSGANVLTF. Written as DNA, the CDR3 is TGCGCCAGCAGCTCGGCCAGGGGGCCCGTCTCTGGGGCCAACGTCCTGACTTTC. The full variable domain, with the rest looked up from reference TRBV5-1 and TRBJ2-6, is KAGVTQTPRYLIKTRGQQVTLSCSPISGHRSVSWYQQTPGQGLQFLFEYFSETQRNKGNFPGRFSGRQFSNSRSEMNVSTLELGDSALYLCASSSARGPVSGANVLTFGAGSRLTVL.

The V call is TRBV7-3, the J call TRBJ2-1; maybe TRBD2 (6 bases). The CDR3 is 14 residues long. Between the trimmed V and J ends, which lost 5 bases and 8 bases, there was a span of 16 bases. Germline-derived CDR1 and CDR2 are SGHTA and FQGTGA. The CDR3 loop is CASSPWGSGDEQFF. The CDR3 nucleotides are TGTGCCAGCAGCCCATGGGGGTCGGGGGATGAGCAGTTCTTC.

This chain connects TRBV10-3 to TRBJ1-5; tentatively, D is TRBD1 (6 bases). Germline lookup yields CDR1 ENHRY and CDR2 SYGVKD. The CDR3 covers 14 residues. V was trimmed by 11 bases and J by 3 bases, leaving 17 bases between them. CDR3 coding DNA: TGTGCCTCCCGGGGGGACACGGCCAATCAGCCCCAGCATTTT. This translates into CASRGDTANQPQHF.

DNA of the CDR3: TGCAGCGCCCGACAGGGGGCGGGCTCCTACGAGCAGTACTTC. As protein: CSARQGAGSYEQYF. The chain is built from TRBV29-1 and TRBJ2-7; TRBD1 aligns across 10 bases. Germline V gene sequence: CDR1 SQVTM, CDR2 ANQGSEA. V shed 7 bases and J 0 bases; nucleotides not matched to a gene: 6. The CDR3 runs to 14 residues.

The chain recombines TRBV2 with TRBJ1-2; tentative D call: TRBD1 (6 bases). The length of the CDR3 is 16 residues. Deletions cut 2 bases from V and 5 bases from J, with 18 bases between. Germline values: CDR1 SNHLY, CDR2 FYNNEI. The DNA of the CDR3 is TGTGCCAGCAGTGAAATGTCAGGGGCTATCGTTTATGGCTACACCTTC. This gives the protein CASSEMSGAIVYGYTF.

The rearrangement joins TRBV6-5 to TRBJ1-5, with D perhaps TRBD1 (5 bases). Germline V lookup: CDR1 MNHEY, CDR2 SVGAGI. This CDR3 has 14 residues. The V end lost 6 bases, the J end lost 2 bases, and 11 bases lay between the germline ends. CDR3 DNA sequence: TGTGCCAGCAGGGGGCCGGGTCGCAATCAGCCCCAGCATTTT. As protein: CASRGPGRNQPQHF.

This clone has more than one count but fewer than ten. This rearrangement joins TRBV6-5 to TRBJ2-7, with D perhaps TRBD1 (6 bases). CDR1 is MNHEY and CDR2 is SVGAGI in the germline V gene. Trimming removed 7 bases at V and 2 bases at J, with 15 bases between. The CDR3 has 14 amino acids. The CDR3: CASTPAGAAYEQYF. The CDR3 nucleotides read TGTGCCAGCACTCCGGCAGGGGCAGCCTACGAGCAGTACTTC.

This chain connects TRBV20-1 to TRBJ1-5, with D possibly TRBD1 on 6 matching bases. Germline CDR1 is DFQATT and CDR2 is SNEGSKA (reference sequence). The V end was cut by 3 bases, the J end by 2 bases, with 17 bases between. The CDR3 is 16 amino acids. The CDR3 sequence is CSASGSPGDGNQPQHF. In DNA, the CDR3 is TGCAGTGCTAGTGGGTCCCCAGGGGATGGCAATCAGCCCCAGCATTTT.

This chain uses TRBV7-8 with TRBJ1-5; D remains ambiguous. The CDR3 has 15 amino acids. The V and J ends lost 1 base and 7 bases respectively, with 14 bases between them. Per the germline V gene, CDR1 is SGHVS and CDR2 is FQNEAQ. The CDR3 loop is CASSLGSRVIQPQHF. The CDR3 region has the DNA TGTGCCAGCAGCTTAGGTAGTCGGGTTATCCAGCCCCAGCATTTT.

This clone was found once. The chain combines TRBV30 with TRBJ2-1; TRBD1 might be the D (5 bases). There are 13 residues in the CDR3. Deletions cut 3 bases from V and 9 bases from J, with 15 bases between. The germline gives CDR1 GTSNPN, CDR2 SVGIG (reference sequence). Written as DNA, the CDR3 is TGTGCCTGGAGCGACAATGGGGCTACTGAGCAGTTCTTC. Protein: CAWSDNGATEQFF.

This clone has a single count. The CDR3 sequence: CASKGTSESYEQYF. The CDR3 DNA reads TGTGCCAGCAAAGGGACTAGCGAATCCTACGAGCAGTACTTC. The V and J genes are TRBV2 and TRBJ2-7, with 10 bases lining up with TRBD2. Trimming removed 7 bases from V and 1 base from J; junction bases left unmatched: 4. The CDR3 consists of 14 residues. Germline assignment: CDR1 SNHLY and CDR2 FYNNEI.

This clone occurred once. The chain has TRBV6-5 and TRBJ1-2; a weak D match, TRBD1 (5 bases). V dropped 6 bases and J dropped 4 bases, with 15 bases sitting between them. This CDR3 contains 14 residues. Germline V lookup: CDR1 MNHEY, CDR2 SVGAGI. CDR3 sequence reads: CASSLTTGAYGYTF. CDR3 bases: TGTGCCAGCAGCCTGACAACAGGCGCCTATGGCTACACCTTC.

CDR3 nucleotides: TGTGCCAGCAGTGCGGGGACAGTTAACTATGGCTACACCTTC. It translates to CASSAGTVNYGYTF. This chain uses TRBV2 with TRBJ1-2, with 7 bases that match TRBD1. CDR1 SNHLY and CDR2 FYNNEI come from the germline V gene. The J segment lost 1 base and the V segment lost 4 bases, leaving 3 bases of the junction unmatched. This CDR3 region has 14 residues. Based on the CDR3 plus reference TRBV2 and TRBJ1-2, the full variable domain is EPEVTQTPSHQVTQMGQEVILRCVPISNHLYFYWYRQILGQKVEFLVSFYNNEISEKSEIFDDQFSVERPDGSNFTLKIRSTKLEDSAMYFCASSAGTVNYGYTFGSGTRLTVV.

CDR3 sequence: CASSQVLAGANYEQYF. DNA for the CDR3: TGCGCCAGCAGCCAAGTTCTGGCGGGGGCGAACTACGAGCAGTACTTC. V usage is TRBV4-1 and J usage is TRBJ2-7; D perhaps matches TRBD2 (7 bases). V was clipped by 1 base and J by 3 bases, with 16 bases between them. CDR1 and CDR2 from the germline V gene are MGHRA and YSYEKL. This CDR3 contains 16 residues.

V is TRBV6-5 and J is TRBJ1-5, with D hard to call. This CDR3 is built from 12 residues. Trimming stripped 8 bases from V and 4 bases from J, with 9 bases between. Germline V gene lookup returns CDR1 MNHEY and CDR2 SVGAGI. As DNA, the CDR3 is TGTGCCAGCCGGGATGGGAATCAGCCCCAGCATTTT. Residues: CASRDGNQPQHF.

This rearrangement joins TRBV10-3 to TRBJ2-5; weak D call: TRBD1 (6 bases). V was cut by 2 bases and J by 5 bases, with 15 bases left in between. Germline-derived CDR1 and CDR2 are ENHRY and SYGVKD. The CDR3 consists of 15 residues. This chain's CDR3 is CAISETRTEQETQYF. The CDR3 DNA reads TGTGCCATCAGTGAGACTAGGACAGAACAGGAGACCCAGTACTTC.

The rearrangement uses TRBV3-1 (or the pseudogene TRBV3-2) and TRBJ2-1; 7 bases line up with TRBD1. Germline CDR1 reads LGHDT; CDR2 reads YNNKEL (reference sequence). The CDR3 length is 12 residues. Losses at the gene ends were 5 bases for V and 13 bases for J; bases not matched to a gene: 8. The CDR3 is CASSKGQLYQFF. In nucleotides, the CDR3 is TGTGCCAGCAGCAAGGGACAGCTGTACCAGTTCTTC.

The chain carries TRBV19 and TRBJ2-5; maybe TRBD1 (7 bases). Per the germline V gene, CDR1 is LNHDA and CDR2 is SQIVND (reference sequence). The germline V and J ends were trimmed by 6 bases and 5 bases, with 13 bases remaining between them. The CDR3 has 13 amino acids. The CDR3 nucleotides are TGTGCCAGTAGCCCACAGGGGAGGGAGACCCAGTACTTC. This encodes CASSPQGRETQYF.